The 30 T cell receptor beta chains in this list originate from one sample, sequenced in a study of human T cells and chemical hapten exposure. Indicated time point: patch test 1, 2 weeks after DPC sensitization. Treatment specified: therapeutic diphenylcyclopropenone sensitization with weekly scalp DPC. Unfractionated whole blood was the source from which total RNA was extracted. TCRdb re-called the RACE reads through MiXCR, storing one row per CDR3 protein. The sample lists around 57,000 distinct CDR3 sequences, 11% seen once, with about 2% in the top ten. The input for sequencing was whole blood, taken in connection with sensitization to the hapten diphenylcyclopropenone (DPC). The receptors here all came from a woman in her 40s with alopecia areata. Some clones in this sample may be carry-over from other donors' samples.

The V call is TRBV7-2, the J call TRBJ1-1; D is possibly TRBD1 (6 bases). With 2 bases removed from V and 5 bases from J, the gap between germline ends came to 18 bases. CDR1 and CDR2 (germline): SGHTA, FQGNSA. This CDR3 comprises 16 residues. CDR3 nucleotides: TGTGCCAGCAGCTTATATCCGGGGGCCGGAGAAACTGAAGCTTTCTTT. Protein: CASSLYPGAGETEAFF.

This clonotype was picked up a small number of times. V and J are TRBV29-1 and TRBJ2-1; TRBD1 matches 7 bases. This CDR3 has 13 amino acids. Per germline, CDR1 SQVTM and CDR2 ANQGSEA. The V segment lost 7 bases and the J segment 5 bases; nucleotides outside the gene matches: 8. This chain's CDR3 is CSALRDRNNEQFF. CDR3 nucleotide sequence: TGCAGCGCCCTCCGGGACAGAAACAATGAGCAGTTCTTC.

V usage is TRBV3-1 and J usage is TRBJ1-3; possibly TRBD1 for D (5 bases). V lost 4 bases and J 0 bases, leaving 7 bases between the germline ends. Germline loops: CDR1 LGHDT, CDR2 YNNKEL (reference sequence). There are 14 residues in the CDR3. In DNA form, the CDR3 reads TGTGCCAGCAGCCGTGGACACTCTGGAAACACCATATATTTT. As protein: CASSRGHSGNTIYF.

This clonotype was seen a few times. This chain links TRBV20-1 with TRBJ1-2; D is unresolved. Deletions cut 3 bases from V and 4 bases from J, with 9 bases between. This CDR3 has 12 amino acids. Germline V gene sequence: CDR1 DFQATT, CDR2 SNEGSKA (reference sequence). The chain's CDR3 is CSASGLAYGYTF. In nucleotides, the CDR3 is TGCAGTGCTAGCGGTTTGGCCTATGGCTACACCTTC.

This clonotype showed up many times. This chain links TRBV29-1 with TRBJ2-5, with 11 bases identical to TRBD1. The germline CDR1 and CDR2 sequences are SQVTM and ANQGSEA. V shed 7 bases and J 5 bases; nucleotides not matched to a gene: 6. The CDR3 sequence is 13 residues long. CDR3: CSAWDRGSETQYF. In DNA, the CDR3 is TGCAGCGCCTGGGACAGGGGGTCGGAGACCCAGTACTTC.

This clonotype has just a few counts. The rearrangement links TRBV7-2 to TRBJ2-7; D not resolved. Germline V gene lookup returns CDR1 SGHTA and CDR2 FQGNSA. This CDR3 comprises 16 residues. Trimming removed 1 base at V and 6 bases at J, with 19 bases between. CDR3 amino acids: CASSLVSRPLSREQYF. The CDR3 DNA follows: TGTGCCAGCAGCTTAGTGTCGAGGCCCCTCTCACGCGAGCAGTACTTC.

This chain links TRBV7-3 with TRBJ2-2; D gene unclear. V gave up 5 bases and J gave up 4 bases, with 14 bases separating them. The germline V gene has CDR1 SGHTA and CDR2 FQGTGA. The CDR3 is 15 residues long. The CDR3 nucleotides read TGTGCCAGCAGCCTTCCGAATCCGGCCACCGGGGAGCTGTTTTTT. Translation gives CASSLPNPATGELFF.

V usage is TRBV7-9 and J usage is TRBJ1-4; no firm D call. Germline CDR1 and CDR2: SEHNR and FQNEAQ (reference sequence). Trimming removed 4 bases at V and 2 bases at J, with 14 bases between. This CDR3 contains 16 residues. The CDR3 coding sequence is TGTGCCAGCAGCTCCTCTAGTCTGTCCACTAATGAAAAACTGTTTTTT. Its translation: CASSSSSLSTNEKLFF.

Ten or more counts support this clonotype. The chain combines TRBV27 with TRBJ1-6; the match to TRBD1 covers 11 bases. The CDR3 has 15 amino acids. Looked up from germline, CDR1 is MNHEY and CDR2 is SMNVEV (reference sequence). Trimming cost V 5 bases and J 6 bases; bases outside gene matches: 3. CDR3 nucleotide sequence: TGTGCCAGCAGTGGAGGGACAGGGGGTAATTCACCCCTCCACTTT. As protein: CASSGGTGGNSPLHF.

This clonotype was found many times. J is TRBJ2-5 and V is TRBV6-2 or TRBV6-3; TRBD2 might be the D (6 bases). With 10 bases removed from V and 3 bases from J, the gap between germline ends came to 15 bases. Germline CDR1 is MNHEY and CDR2 is SVGEGT. CDR3 size: 13 residues. The CDR3 nucleotides read TGTGCCACCCTCCGCGGCGGGGAAGAGACCCAGTACTTC. It translates to CATLRGGEETQYF.

Only a few counts were recorded for this clonotype. The chain combines TRBV11-3 with TRBJ2-3; TRBD1 or TRBD2 may be the D gene (5 bases each). Per the germline V gene, CDR1 is SGHNT and CDR2 is YENEEA. The germline V and J ends were trimmed by 4 bases and 8 bases, with 10 bases remaining between them. This CDR3 has 12 amino acids. CDR3 DNA sequence: TGTGCCAGCAGCTCGGGACCCTCTACGCAGTATTTT. It codes for CASSSGPSTQYF.

The CDR3 coding sequence is TGTGCCAGCAGCTCACTAGCGGGGGGTACAGATACGCAGTATTTT. Translating it yields CASSSLAGGTDTQYF. The chain is built from TRBV3-1 and TRBJ2-3; 12 bases fit TRBD2. J lost 3 bases, V lost 5 bases, and 3 bases had no gene match. The CDR3 covers 15 residues. Germline CDR1 LGHDT, CDR2 YNNKEL (reference sequence).

This clonotype was observed at least ten times. The chain carries TRBV5-1 and TRBJ2-5; D remains unclear. With 4 bases removed from V and 2 bases from J, the gap between germline ends came to 6 bases. The CDR3 has 12 residues. The germline CDR1 and CDR2 sequences are SGHRS and YFSETQ. CDR3 amino acids: CASSQLQETQYF. The CDR3 region has the DNA TGCGCCAGCAGCCAACTTCAAGAGACCCAGTACTTC.

The chain couples TRBV11-2 to TRBJ2-1, with D uncertain. CDR3 length: 14 amino acids. Trimming took 2 bases from V and 8 from J, leaving 13 bases between them. CDR1 is SGHAT, CDR2 FQNNGV, per germline. CDR3 loop: CASSLRLTLDEQFF. The CDR3 DNA reads TGTGCCAGCAGCTTAAGACTGACACTTGATGAGCAGTTCTTC.

This clonotype was picked up many times. This sequence joins TRBV20-1 and TRBJ1-1, with TRBD1 as a possible D gene (6 bases). The CDR3 spans 14 residues. V lost 3 bases and J lost 3, with 14 bases in between. The germline V gene encodes CDR1 DFQATT and CDR2 SNEGSKA (reference sequence). The CDR3 loop is CSARIGGLDTEAFF. DNA of the CDR3: TGCAGTGCTAGGATAGGGGGGCTAGACACTGAAGCTTTCTTT.

This clonotype was seen more than once but under ten times. The CDR3 bases are TGTGCCAGCAGCTTAGAAAGCTCCTACAATGAGCAGTTCTTC. Translated, it gives CASSLESSYNEQFF. This chain uses TRBV11-3 with TRBJ2-1; unclear D gene. Germline loops: CDR1 SGHNT, CDR2 YENEEA. V was trimmed by 0 bases and J by 0 bases, leaving 3 bases between them. This CDR3 contains 14 residues.

The chain combines TRBV5-6 with TRBJ2-7, with TRBD1 matching 7 bases. Looked up from germline, CDR1 is SGHDT and CDR2 is YYEEEE. CDR3 length equals 13 residues. Trimming removed 0 bases from V and 6 bases from J; junction bases left unmatched: 3. CDR3 coding DNA: TGTGCCAGCAGCTTGGGCGAGGGGGCCGAGCAGTACTTC. Residues: CASSLGEGAEQYF.

The CDR3 reads CASRILAGVYNEQFF. The CDR3 bases are TGTGCCAGCAGGATTCTAGCGGGAGTCTACAATGAGCAGTTCTTC. J is TRBJ2-1 and V is TRBV6-5, with 10 bases identical to TRBD2. In germline, CDR1 is MNHEY, CDR2 SVGAGI. The CDR3 totals 15 residues. J was trimmed by 3 bases and V by 6 bases; bases with no gene match: 5.

This clonotype has just a few counts. The chain is built from TRBV20-1 and TRBJ2-1; possible D gene TRBD2, 6 bases. From germline, CDR1 is DFQATT and CDR2 SNEGSKA (reference sequence). V lost 4 bases to trimming and J lost 10 bases, with 17 bases between them. The CDR3 is made up of 13 amino acids. The DNA of the CDR3 is TGCAGTGCTACAAGAAGACTAGTCCGCGAGCAGTTCTTC. Encoded protein: CSATRRLVREQFF.

This clonotype was found many times. The chain recombines TRBV12-3 or TRBV12-4 with TRBJ1-5; possible D gene TRBD1, 5 bases. The V gene lost 3 bases and the J gene lost 1 base, with 10 bases spanning the gap. This CDR3 spans 15 amino acids. DNA of the CDR3: TGTGCCAGCAGTTTGGGGCACGCCAGCAATCAGCCCCAGCATTTT. Translating gives CASSLGHASNQPQHF.

The V gene is TRBV25-1, the J gene TRBJ2-7; TRBD1 matches at 7 bases. With 7 bases clipped from V and 5 bases from J, the junction kept 8 bases outside the gene matches. From germline, CDR1 is MGHDK and CDR2 SYGVNS. CDR3 length equals 13 residues. In DNA, the CDR3 is TGTGCCAGCAACCCAAAACAGGGGAACGAGCAGTACTTC. Its protein product is CASNPKQGNEQYF.

This clonotype was counted ten times or more. This chain uses TRBV6-5 with TRBJ2-2, with D possibly being TRBD1 (6 bases). V lost 6 bases and J lost 5, with 13 bases in between. This CDR3 region has 14 residues. Germline loops: CDR1 MNHEY, CDR2 SVGAGI. Here the CDR3 reads CASSYNRVTGELFF. CDR3 nucleotide sequence: TGTGCCAGCAGCTACAACAGGGTTACCGGGGAGCTGTTTTTT.

On this clonotype itself: Since a much larger clone is just one base distant, this may be a read error. The DNA for the CDR3 is TGTGCCTGCTCACCGGCTAGCGGGAGTCGCGATGAGCAGTTCTTC. Residues: CACSPASGSRDEQFF. V gene TRBV18 combines with J gene TRBJ2-1, with 10 bases fitting TRBD2. CDR1 is KGHSH, CDR2 LQKENI, per germline. The CDR3 contains 15 residues. Combining the CDR3 with reference TRBV18 and TRBJ2-1 gives the whole variable domain NAGVMQNPRHLVRRRGQEARLRCSPMKGHSHVYWYRQLPEEGLKFMVYLQKENIIDESGMPKERFSAEFPKEGPSILRIQQVVRGDSAAYFCACSPASGSRDEQFFGPGTRLTVL.

The rearrangement joins TRBV18 to TRBJ1-1; D unresolved. V was trimmed by 3 bases and J by 1 base, leaving 9 bases between them. In germline, CDR1 is KGHSH, CDR2 LQKENI. The CDR3 is 14 amino acids. The CDR3 nucleotides are TGTGCCAGCTCACCGGTATGGGAGAACACTGAAGCTTTCTTT. The encoded protein is CASSPVWENTEAFF.

Ten or more counts support this clonotype. This chain links TRBV9 with TRBJ1-1; 9 bases fit TRBD1. This CDR3 is built from 14 residues. Germline V gene sequence: CDR1 SGDLS, CDR2 YYNGEE. V dropped 4 bases and J dropped 7; count of bases not matched to a gene: 8. The CDR3, as DNA: TGTGCCAGCAGCAGACAGGGGGATAGTCTTGAAGCTTTCTTT. Protein: CASSRQGDSLEAFF.

This clonotype was counted only a few times. The rearrangement links TRBV5-1 to TRBJ2-1, with D perhaps matching TRBD1 (5 bases). Germline assignment: CDR1 SGHRS and CDR2 YFSETQ. V was clipped by 0 bases and J by 5 bases, with 15 bases between them. This CDR3 is built from 16 residues. CDR3 sequence reads: CASSLDSGLRDNEQFF. The CDR3 bases are TGCGCCAGCAGCTTGGATTCTGGGCTCAGGGACAATGAGCAGTTCTTC. The whole variable domain, remainder taken from reference TRBV5-1 and TRBJ2-1, is KAGVTQTPRYLIKTRGQQVTLSCSPISGHRSVSWYQQTPGQGLQFLFEYFSETQRNKGNFPGRFSGRQFSNSRSEMNVSTLELGDSALYLCASSLDSGLRDNEQFFGPGTRLTVL.

This clonotype was detected ten times or more. The CDR3 protein is CASSYSEQETQYF. CDR3 nucleotide sequence: TGTGCCAGCAGTTACTCGGAGCAAGAGACCCAGTACTTC. The genes are TRBV6-6 and TRBJ2-5; D is uncertain. CDR3 length: 13 amino acids. CDR1 and CDR2 (germline): MNHNY, SVGAGI (reference sequence). Trimming took off 0 bases at V and 2 bases at J, with 4 bases between the two ends.

This clonotype was observed many times. The chain couples TRBV4-1 to TRBJ2-1, with 7 bases lining up with TRBD2. V lost 4 bases, J lost 5 bases, and 5 bases stayed unmatched. Germline V gene lookup returns CDR1 MGHRA and CDR2 YSYEKL. CDR3 length equals 14 residues. CDR3 bases: TGCGCCAGCAGCCCTAGAGCGGGGAACAATGAGCAGTTCTTC. Protein sequence: CASSPRAGNNEQFF.

This clonotype was found many times. The chain recombines TRBV4-1 with TRBJ2-5, with 8 bases aligning to TRBD1. Trimming took 0 bases from V and 4 from J; bases not matched to a gene: 4. CDR3 length equals 15 residues. Per germline, CDR1 MGHRA and CDR2 YSYEKL. CDR3 DNA sequence: TGCGCCAGCAGCCAAGACGGTCAGGGGGCAGAGACCCAGTACTTC. It yields the protein CASSQDGQGAETQYF.

This clonotype came up many times. The chain couples TRBV18 to TRBJ1-5; maybe TRBD1 (6 bases). Germline assignment: CDR1 KGHSH and CDR2 LQKENI. V lost 3 bases to trimming and J lost 3 bases, with 15 bases between them. This CDR3 comprises 16 residues. This CDR3 is CASSPNTGPNNQPQHF. The CDR3 DNA follows: TGTGCCAGCTCACCTAACACAGGGCCGAACAATCAGCCCCAGCATTTT.